These T cell receptor beta chains were read from a single sample in a study of technical replicates of blood from a handful of donors. Method: immunoSEQ multiplex PCR; TCRdb's copy keeps in-frame clones and lacks some. The table has approximately 73,000 clones, around 93% seen once; the top ten hold 0.25% to 0.3%. Specimen: T cells isolated from PBMCs. These receptor sequences come from a human donor in good health. Both conserved end residues are part of each CDR3. The D gene is left open where the match is weak. Clone size, where shown, is once, few, many, or a class for clones that have expanded.

J,length,size,D,V,CDR3,DNA
TRBJ2-7,15,-,TRBD1,TRBV14,CASSQDRDRAYEQYF,TGTGCCAGCAGCCAAGATCGTGACAGGGCCTACGAGCAGTACTTC
TRBJ1-1,14,-,-,TRBV11-2,CASSLAGGQGEAFF,TGTGCCAGCAGCTTAGCAGGAGGGCAGGGAGAAGCTTTCTTT
TRBJ2-3,16,-,-,TRBV11-2,CASSLRLGVTTDTQYF,TGTGCCAGCAGCTTAAGGCTGGGCGTGACCACAGATACGCAGTATTTT
TRBJ1-2,15,-,-,TRBV10-2,CASSVPYDGDYGYTF,TGCGCCAGCAGTGTACCGTATGACGGAGACTATGGCTACACCTTC
TRBJ2-7,12,-,TRBD1,TRBV7-2,CASSFTGDEQYF,TGTGCCAGCAGCTTTACAGGGGACGAGCAGTACTTC
TRBJ1-6,14,-,TRBD1,TRBV14,CASSVDRGGSPLHF,TGTGCCAGCAGTGTAGACAGGGGAGGGTCACCCCTCCACTTT
TRBJ2-5,18,-,-,TRBV5-1,CASSPNKYERGAEETQYF,TGCGCCAGCAGCCCCAATAAGTACGAACGTGGGGCGGAGGAGACCCAGTACTTC
TRBJ1-5,13,-,-,TRBV30,CAWSVYSNQPQHF,TGTGCCTGGAGTGTATACAGTAATCAGCCCCAGCATTTT
TRBJ1-1,16,-,-,TRBV19,CASSLGPYSPNTEAFF,TGTGCCAGTAGTTTAGGCCCCTATTCGCCGAACACTGAAGCTTTCTTT
TRBJ2-2,13,-,TRBD1,TRBV27,CASRLQGTGELFF,TGTGCCAGCAGGCTACAGGGGACCGGGGAGCTGTTTTTT
TRBJ2-3,17,-,TRBD1,TRBV4-1,CASSQGLRTGVTDTQYF,TGCGCCAGCAGCCAAGGTTTGCGGACAGGGGTCACAGATACGCAGTATTTT
TRBJ2-3,14,-,TRBD1,TRBV15,CATNQGQGTDTQYF,TGTGCCACAAACCAAGGACAGGGCACAGATACGCAGTATTTT
TRBJ1-2,14,-,-,TRBV19,CASSATGYNYGYTF,TGTGCCAGTTCGGCGACAGGCTATAACTATGGCTACACCTTC
TRBJ1-1,16,once,-,TRBV11-2,CASSIEQGFMNTEAFF,TGTGCCAGCAGCATCGAACAGGGTTTCATGAACACTGAAGCTTTCTTT
TRBJ2-1,16,once,TRBD1,TRBV11-2,CASSSVVGTDYNEQFF,TGTGCCAGCAGCTCTGTTGTGGGGACAGATTACAATGAGCAGTTCTTC
TRBJ2-1,17,-,-,TRBV4-1,CASSQDRGLPSYNEQFF,TGCGCCAGCAGCCAAGATCGAGGCCTCCCCTCCTACAATGAGCAGTTCTTC
TRBJ2-7,17,-,-,TRBV4-1,CASSLAPGQQYHYEQYF,TGCGCCAGCAGTCTCGCCCCTGGACAGCAGTACCATTACGAGCAGTACTTC
TRBJ1-5,14,-,-,TRBV2,CASRQGNSNQPQHF,TGTGCCAGCAGGCAGGGAAATAGCAATCAGCCCCAGCATTTT
TRBJ2-7,14,-,-,TRBV28,CASRNQGSSYEQYF,TGTGCCAGCAGGAATCAGGGGAGCTCCTACGAGCAGTACTTC
TRBJ2-7,15,-,TRBD2,TRBV9,CASSAGTSGSHEQYF,TGTGCCAGCAGCGCGGGAACTAGCGGGTCCCACGAGCAGTACTTC